A single sample gave rise to the 2 T cell receptor beta chains below, sequenced in a study of T-cell memory formation after mild COVID-19. TCRdb processed the 5' RACE reads anew with MiXCR; each CDR3 protein has one entry. The profile shows about 560,000 distinct CDR3 sequences, about 20% of them singletons. The specimen sequenced was PBMCs or a T cell subset sorted from them (not recorded which). These receptors were taken from an adult woman who had mild COVID-19 (a few samples of this study predate the infection). Cell type and time point are not known.

V gene TRBV5-6 combines with J gene TRBJ2-1; D is perhaps TRBD2 (5 bases). Germline V gives CDR1 SGHDT, CDR2 YYEEEE. Trimming removed 3 bases from V and 3 bases from J, with 7 bases in between. There are 13 residues in the CDR3. CDR3 residues: CASSSEGYNEQFF. The CDR3 coding sequence is TGTGCCAGCAGCTCTGAGGGCTACAATGAGCAGTTCTTC.

In this sample, this clonotype turned up a few times. The V and J genes are TRBV29-1 and TRBJ2-2; TRBD1 matches at 7 bases. J was trimmed by 6 bases and V by 4 bases; bases with no gene match: 5. The CDR3 extends over 13 amino acids. The V gene's germline CDR1 is SQVTM and CDR2 ANQGSEA. The CDR3 bases are TGCAGCGTTGGGTCCCAGGGGGCCGGGGAGCTGTTTTTT. It codes for CSVGSQGAGELFF.